The 22 T cell receptor beta chains below all came from one sample that was sequenced in a study of cytomegalovirus exposure and HLA in healthy donors. The primer mix had 60 Vbeta and 13 Jbeta primers. Sequencing was performed with immunoSEQ multiplex PCR; in TCRdb, only in-frame clones are kept and a portion is missing. Here the sample spans under 150,000 clones, about 80% being singletons. The sequenced material came from PBMCs. These receptor sequences come from a young man in good health and CMV-seronegative.

The CDR3 is CASSPSGEETQYF. The CDR3 coding sequence is TGTGCCAGCTCACCATCCGGGGAAGAGACCCAGTACTTC. The chain has TRBV18 and TRBJ2-5; a weak D match, TRBD2 (5 bases). Germline CDR1 KGHSH, CDR2 LQKENI. This CDR3 has 13 amino acids. V lost 2 bases to trimming and J lost 3 bases, with 7 bases between them.

The chain links TRBV7-3 to TRBJ2-1; no clear D gene. The length of the CDR3 is 14 residues. From germline, CDR1 is SGHTA and CDR2 FQGTGA. Deletions cut 4 bases from V and 5 bases from J, with 12 bases between. The chain's CDR3 is CASSSEISDNEQFF. The CDR3 region has the DNA TGTGCCAGCAGCTCGGAGATATCTGACAATGAGCAGTTCTTC.

The V gene is TRBV11-2, the J gene TRBJ1-4, with 7 bases that match TRBD1. This CDR3 comprises 14 residues. Trimming at V came to 3 bases and at J to 10 bases, leaving 8 bases not matched to a gene. Germline V CDR1 and CDR2: SGHAT, FQNNGV. CDR3 sequence reads: CASSLTGTEAKLFF. The CDR3 nucleotides read TGTGCCAGCAGCTTGACCGGGACAGAGGCAAAACTGTTTTTT.

The chain couples TRBV14 to TRBJ2-1; tentative D call: TRBD2 (7 bases). The CDR3 contains 17 residues. Germline V gives CDR1 SGHDN, CDR2 FVKESK. Between the trimmed V and J ends, which lost 3 bases and 4 bases, there was a span of 19 bases. The CDR3, as DNA: TGTGCCAGCAGCCACCGTGGGGGGGCGAGTAGTTACAATGAGCAGTTCTTC. It codes for CASSHRGGASSYNEQFF.

The gene calls are TRBV21-1 and TRBJ2-3; the table's D call TRBD2 went unverified against the DNA. TRBV21-1 is marked as a pseudogene. CDR3 length: 19 amino acids. The CDR3 protein is CASSKGGLAGGPKPDTQYF. Here the CDR3 DNA reads TGTGCCAGCAGCAAAGGTGGACTAGCGGGAGGGCCAAAGCCAGATACGCAGTATTTT.

The V and J genes are TRBV5-6 and TRBJ1-1, with D unresolved. The V and J ends lost 0 bases and 12 bases respectively, with 12 bases between them. This CDR3 comprises 12 residues. The V gene's germline CDR1 is SGHDT and CDR2 YYEEEE. The CDR3 protein is CASSLAGFLPFF. The DNA of the CDR3 is TGTGCCAGCAGCTTGGCCGGGTTTCTGCCTTTCTTT.

This clone was seen a few times. The chain combines TRBV7-9 with TRBJ1-4; D is perhaps TRBD1 (6 bases). V shed 5 bases and J shed 0 bases, with 19 bases lying between them. CDR1 SEHNR and CDR2 FQNEAQ come from the germline V gene (reference sequence). The CDR3 is 18 residues long. In DNA, the CDR3 is TGTGCCAGCAGCCCCGGGACATTAAGGGCGGCAACTAATGAAAAACTGTTTTTT. Translating gives CASSPGTLRAATNEKLFF.

CDR3 nucleotides: TGCGCCAGCAGCTTGGGTACCCAGGGGGAAAAACTGTTTTTT. It encodes CASSLGTQGEKLFF. This chain links TRBV5-1 with TRBJ1-4; the D gene is possibly TRBD1 (6 bases). The CDR3 is 14 residues long. CDR1 and CDR2 (germline): SGHRS, YFSETQ. Trimming took off 0 bases at V and 8 bases at J, with 11 bases between the two ends.

The chain carries TRBV2 and TRBJ2-7, with D tentatively TRBD2 (6 bases). The V end was cut by 8 bases, the J end by 1 base, with 15 bases between. Germline V gene data show CDR1 as SNHLY and CDR2 as FYNNEI. The CDR3 consists of 14 residues. The CDR3 is CASDGGDVSYEQYF. The DNA of the CDR3 is TGTGCCAGCGATGGAGGGGATGTTTCCTACGAGCAGTACTTC.

The V call is TRBV6-4, the J call TRBJ2-3; maybe TRBD2 (6 bases). The CDR3 spans 14 residues. Between the trimmed V and J ends, which lost 3 bases and 2 bases, there was a span of 9 bases. In germline, CDR1 is MRHNA, CDR2 SNTAGT. The CDR3 sequence is CASSDRESTDTQYF. The CDR3 coding sequence is TGTGCCAGCAGTGATCGGGAGTCCACAGATACGCAGTATTTT.

V and J are TRBV4-3 and TRBJ2-3; the match to TRBD2 covers 15 bases. This CDR3 has 16 amino acids. With V trimmed by 4 bases and J by 5 bases, 4 bases remained unmatched. Germline V lookup: CDR1 LGHNA, CDR2 YSLEER. CDR3 in amino acids: CASSRGGLAGGDTQYF. CDR3 in DNA: TGCGCCAGCAGCCGTGGGGGACTAGCGGGAGGAGATACGCAGTATTTT.

V gene TRBV7-9 combines with J gene TRBJ2-2; TRBD2 matches 7 bases. The germline V gene encodes CDR1 SEHNR and CDR2 FQNEAQ (reference sequence). CDR3 length: 16 amino acids. V dropped 5 bases and J dropped 6; count of bases not matched to a gene: 12. The CDR3 reads CASSTSGLTQAGELFF. Here the CDR3 DNA reads TGTGCCAGCAGCACCTCGGGACTAACGCAGGCCGGGGAGCTGTTTTTT.

This clone has a handful of counts. The chain couples TRBV19 to TRBJ1-4, with D maybe TRBD1 (5 bases). CDR1 is LNHDA, CDR2 SQIVND, per germline (reference sequence). Trimming took off 3 bases at V and 4 bases at J, with 12 bases between the two ends. The CDR3 contains 15 residues. CDR3 DNA: TGTGCCAGTAGTATCGGCCAGGGTCTTAATGAAAAACTGTTTTTT. Translation: CASSIGQGLNEKLFF.

The rearrangement uses TRBV11-1 and TRBJ2-5; maybe TRBD1 (6 bases). The V end was cut by 5 bases, the J end by 4 bases, with 11 bases between. This CDR3 is 13 amino acids long. Germline V gene lookup returns CDR1 SGHAT and CDR2 FQDESV (reference sequence). The CDR3, as DNA: TGTGCCAGCAGCGAACAGGGTGGAGAGACCCAGTACTTC. This gives the protein CASSEQGGETQYF.

The J gene is TRBJ2-3, the V gene TRBV4-2, with 10 positions matching TRBD2. CDR3 length: 16 residues. Trimming cost V 1 base and J 4 bases; bases outside gene matches: 5. Germline V gene lookup returns CDR1 LGHNA and CDR2 YNFKEQ. This chain's CDR3 is CASSQVSSGSADTQYF. The CDR3 region has the DNA TGTGCCAGCAGCCAAGTCTCTAGCGGGAGCGCAGATACGCAGTATTTT.

The CDR3 nucleotides read TGCAGCGTTGAAGTCCGCGATGGTGGCTACACCTTC. Encoded protein: CSVEVRDGGYTF. J is TRBJ1-2 and V is TRBV29-1; no reliable D call. This CDR3 spans 12 amino acids. Germline lookup yields CDR1 SQVTM and CDR2 ANQGSEA. Trimming removed 1 base from V and 7 bases from J, with 10 bases in between. Drawing the rest from reference TRBV29-1 and TRBJ1-2, the complete variable domain is SAVISQKPSRDICQRGTSLTIQCQVDSQVTMMFWYRQQPGQSLTLIATANQGSEATYESGFVIDKFPISRPNLTFSTLTVSNMSPEDSSIYLCSVEVRDGGYTFGSGTRLTVV.

V gene TRBV25-1 combines with J gene TRBJ2-5; 7 nucleotides align to TRBD2. This CDR3 is 15 amino acids long. The V and J ends lost 6 bases and 7 bases, in that order; junction bases with no gene match: 14. The V gene's germline CDR1 is MGHDK and CDR2 SYGVNS. CDR3 DNA: TGTGCCAGCAGCCCCGCGGGTGGCGGGAGATGGACCCAGTACTTC. Translating it yields CASSPAGGGRWTQYF.

V and J are TRBV11-1 and TRBJ1-5; 8 bases map to TRBD1. The germline CDR1 and CDR2 sequences are SGHAT and FQDESV (reference sequence). The junction had 8 bases not matched to a gene; V was cut back by 5 bases and J by 5 bases. The CDR3 has 15 amino acids. The CDR3 DNA follows: TGTGCCAGCAGCCTTAAATCAGGGGGCGATCAGCCCCAGCATTTT. Its protein is CASSLKSGGDQPQHF.

In its sample, this clone was seen once. The gene calls are TRBV7-2 and TRBJ1-2; D remains ambiguous. Trimming shortened V by 1 base and J by 3 bases, and 12 bases separated the two germline ends. The CDR3 has 15 amino acids. Germline CDR1 reads SGHTA; CDR2 reads FQGNSA. The CDR3 coding sequence is TGTGCCAGCAGCTTAGTACGGGGTAGGGACTATGGCTACACCTTC. Protein: CASSLVRGRDYGYTF.

V usage is TRBV7-9 and J usage is TRBJ1-6; perhaps TRBD1 as D (5 bases). Germline assignment: CDR1 SEHNR and CDR2 FQNEAQ (reference sequence). Trimming shortened V by 4 bases and J by 14 bases, and 18 bases separated the two germline ends. The CDR3 contains 14 residues. The CDR3 DNA reads as TGTGCCAGCAGCTCAGATGGGAGGGGCCCAGCCCTCCACTTT. Protein sequence: CASSSDGRGPALHF.

This clone was detected once. CDR3 in DNA: TGTGCCTGGGTGGGGGAGGTGGGCTACAATGAGCAGTTCTTC. This codes for CAWVGEVGYNEQFF. The gene calls are TRBV30 and TRBJ2-1; TRBD2 might be the D (6 bases). This CDR3 contains 14 residues. V was shortened by 5 bases and J by 3 bases, with 14 bases between the two germline ends. Germline CDR1 reads GTSNPN; CDR2 reads SVGIG (reference sequence).

The rearrangement uses TRBV11-3 and TRBJ2-5, with 9 bases aligning to TRBD2. The CDR3 is made up of 12 amino acids. The V and J ends lost 4 bases and 11 bases, in that order; junction bases with no gene match: 5. Germline CDR1 reads SGHNT; CDR2 reads YENEEA. The CDR3: CASSSLAGQQYF. CDR3 bases: TGTGCCAGCAGCTCCCTAGCGGGACAGCAGTACTTC.